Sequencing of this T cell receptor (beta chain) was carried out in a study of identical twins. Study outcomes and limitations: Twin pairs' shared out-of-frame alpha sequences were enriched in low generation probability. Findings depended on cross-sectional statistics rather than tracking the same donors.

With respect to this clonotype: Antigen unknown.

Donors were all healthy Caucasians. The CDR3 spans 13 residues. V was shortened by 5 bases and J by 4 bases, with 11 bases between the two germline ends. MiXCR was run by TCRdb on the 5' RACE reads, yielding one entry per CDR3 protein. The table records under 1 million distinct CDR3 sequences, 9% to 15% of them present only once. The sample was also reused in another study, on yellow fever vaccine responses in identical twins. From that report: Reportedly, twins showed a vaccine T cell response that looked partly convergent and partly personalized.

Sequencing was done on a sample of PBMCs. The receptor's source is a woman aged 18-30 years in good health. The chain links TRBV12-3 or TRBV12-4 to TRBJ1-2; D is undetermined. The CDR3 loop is CASSLAPVYGYTF. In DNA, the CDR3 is TGTGCCAGCAGTCTCGCCCCCGTCTATGGCTACACCTTC.